Following are 13 T cell receptor beta chains from one sample sequenced in a study of naive and memory T cell subsets. Regarding the study as a whole: Naive repertoires, especially CD8, held a few larger clonotypes, possibly memory cells re-expressing CD45RA.

Both TRBC1 and TRBC2 were covered by a beta constant-region primer of two equimolar oligonucleotides. Ligated cDNA was amplified by four rounds of PCR with nested alpha and beta constant-region primers and SP2. MiXCR was run by TCRdb on the UMI-ligation and nested PCR reads, yielding one entry per CDR3 protein. This table holds 150,000 or so distinct CDR3 sequences, over 20% found once. Antigens for these TCRs are unknown. Sequenced sample: naive CD4+ T cells from blood. Every receptor here comes from a human donor in good health.

This clonotype has a handful of counts. The J gene is TRBJ2-7, the V gene TRBV7-9; TRBD2 is a possible D gene (5 bases). V was cut by 5 bases and J by 3 bases, with 8 bases left in between. Germline assignment: CDR1 SEHNR and CDR2 FQNEAQ (reference sequence). This CDR3 comprises 12 residues. The CDR3 protein is CASSTRGYEQYF. The CDR3 DNA is TGTGCCAGCAGCACCCGGGGCTACGAGCAGTACTTC.

V usage is TRBV28 and J usage is TRBJ2-2; D ambiguous. V lost 3 bases and J lost 3, with 8 bases in between. The CDR3 is made up of 14 amino acids. Per germline, CDR1 MDHEN and CDR2 SYDVKM. The CDR3 DNA reads as TGTGCCAGCAGTTTTGCAGGAGACACCGGGGAGCTGTTTTTT. This translates into CASSFAGDTGELFF.

There are a few counts of this clonotype. The V call is TRBV6-2 or TRBV6-3, the J call TRBJ2-1, with 11 bases that match TRBD2. The junction had 20 bases not matched to a gene; V was cut back by 6 bases and J by 4 bases. The CDR3 sequence is 20 residues long. Germline V gives CDR1 MNHEY, CDR2 SVGEGT. The CDR3 here is CASRTEQKRASGRHYNEQFF. In DNA, the CDR3 is TGTGCCAGCAGGACGGAACAGAAGAGGGCTAGCGGGAGGCATTACAATGAGCAGTTCTTC.

This clonotype was detected a few times. The CDR3 is CSVEEWVSGEAFF. The CDR3 region has the DNA TGCAGCGTTGAAGAGTGGGTCTCGGGTGAAGCTTTCTTT. The gene calls are TRBV29-1 and TRBJ1-1; no reliable D call. The CDR3 contains 13 residues. Germline V lookup: CDR1 SQVTM, CDR2 ANQGSEA. V dropped 0 bases and J dropped 7 bases, with 12 bases sitting between them.

This clonotype was recorded many times. The chain uses TRBV6-5 and TRBJ2-2; 8 bases agree with TRBD2. CDR3 length: 15 amino acids. Germline CDR1 MNHEY, CDR2 SVGAGI. Trimming at V came to 4 bases and at J to 4 bases, leaving 5 bases not matched to a gene. CDR3 DNA: TGTGCCAGCAGTTCAGCGGGAGCGGTCACCGGGGAGCTGTTTTTT. As protein: CASSSAGAVTGELFF.

This clonotype came up a few times. The V gene is TRBV11-2, the J gene TRBJ2-1; 12 positions match TRBD2. Germline values: CDR1 SGHAT, CDR2 FQNNGV. This CDR3 is built from 20 residues. J was trimmed by 7 bases and V by 5 bases; bases with no gene match: 21. DNA of the CDR3: TGTGCCAGCAGCCGAGAAGGACTAGCGGGGATTCGGACTATCCGTAATGAGCAGTTCTTC. This codes for CASSREGLAGIRTIRNEQFF.

The gene calls are TRBV27 and TRBJ1-4; no definite D call. The V end lost 6 bases, the J end lost 5 bases, and 16 bases lay between the germline ends. Germline-derived CDR1 and CDR2 are MNHEY and SMNVEV (reference sequence). The CDR3 is 15 residues long. The DNA of the CDR3 is TGTGCCAGCAGCTTAAATTGGTTGCTGAATGAAAAACTGTTTTTT. This gives the protein CASSLNWLLNEKLFF.

This clonotype was observed a few times. The J gene is TRBJ2-3, the V gene TRBV13, with D hard to call. Germline CDR1 PRHDT, CDR2 FYEKMQ (reference sequence). The CDR3 has 14 amino acids. Trimming removed 1 base from V and 1 base from J, with 6 bases in between. The CDR3 is CASSLAMGTDTQYF. The CDR3 nucleotides are TGTGCCAGCAGCTTAGCGATGGGCACAGATACGCAGTATTTT.

The J gene is TRBJ1-1, the V gene TRBV7-2; TRBD1 matches 10 bases. Germline V gene sequence: CDR1 SGHTA, CDR2 FQGNSA. The CDR3 has 14 amino acids. The junction had 7 bases not matched to a gene; V was cut back by 8 bases and J by 4 bases. The DNA for the CDR3 is TGTGCCAGCCGGACAGGGGGTGATAGCACTGAAGCTTTCTTT. Translated: CASRTGGDSTEAFF. Supplemented by reference TRBV7-2 and TRBJ1-1, the full variable domain reads GAGVSQSPSNKVTEKGKDVELRCDPISGHTALYWYRQSLGQGLEFLIYFQGNSAPDKSGLPSDRFSAERTGGSVSTLTIQRTQQEDSAVYLCASRTGGDSTEAFFGQGTRLTVV.

This clonotype has ten or more counts. The V gene is TRBV12-3 or TRBV12-4, the J gene TRBJ1-1; no definite D call. CDR3 length equals 13 residues. V shed 1 base and J shed 3 bases, with 6 bases lying between them. The CDR3, as DNA: TGTGCCAGCAGTTTAGGGGAGGACACTGAAGCTTTCTTT. Translated: CASSLGEDTEAFF.

The chain joins TRBV7-2 to TRBJ1-5; TRBD1 aligns across 8 bases. This CDR3 is built from 15 residues. The V gene end was trimmed by 3 bases and the J gene end by 2 bases; junction bases not matched to a gene: 3. CDR1 and CDR2 from the germline V gene are SGHTA and FQGNSA. This CDR3 reads CASSFTGGGNQPQHF. The CDR3 nucleotides are TGTGCCAGCAGCTTCACAGGGGGAGGCAATCAGCCCCAGCATTTT.

This clonotype was observed a few times. CDR3 DNA sequence: TGTGCCAGCAGCGCACTAGCGGGAGGGCCACGGGAGCTGTTTTTT. It is translated as CASSALAGGPRELFF. The V call is TRBV9, the J call TRBJ2-2, with 13 bases aligning to TRBD2. J was trimmed by 9 bases and V by 3 bases; bases with no gene match: 5. This CDR3 region has 15 residues. Germline loops: CDR1 SGDLS, CDR2 YYNGEE.

CDR3 sequence reads: CSAWDRGDEQFF. In nucleotides, the CDR3 is TGCAGCGCCTGGGACAGGGGGGATGAGCAGTTCTTC. The chain employs TRBV29-1 and TRBJ2-1; the match to TRBD1 covers 11 bases. CDR1 SQVTM and CDR2 ANQGSEA come from the germline V gene. This CDR3 has 12 amino acids. J was trimmed by 8 bases and V by 7 bases; bases with no gene match: 4.